This T cell receptor beta chain appears in the sequencing data of a study of T-cell reconstitution after alpha-beta-depleted transplantation in children. Study conclusions and caveats: High day-60 TCRbeta diversity in some patients came from surviving recipient T cells and thymic progenitors.

TCRbeta library construction was performed incorporating unique molecular identifiers. TCRdb re-called the PCR reads with MiXCR, one entry per CDR3 protein. The data hold about 540,000 distinct CDR3 sequences, with roughly 30% observed a single time. As to this clonotype: Its specificity is unknown.

With V trimmed by 6 bases and J by 3 bases, 7 bases remained unmatched. Germline V gene sequence: CDR1 MNHNS, CDR2 SASEGT. The CDR3 runs to 15 residues. The material was PBMCs, obtained before TCRalphabeta/CD19-depleted stem cell transplant. The chain couples TRBV6-1 to TRBJ2-1; the match to TRBD2 covers 8 bases. The source of this sequence is a boy younger than two with Wiskott-Aldrich syndrome, due to receive a stem cell transplant. The CDR3 loop is CASSGVAGNYNEQFF. CDR3 sequence (DNA): TGTGCCAGCAGCGGGGTAGCGGGGAACTACAATGAGCAGTTCTTC.